These 31 T cell receptor beta chains were sequenced from one sample in a study of T cell responses to AZD1222 COVID-19 vaccine. Produced via immunoSEQ multiplex PCR; TCRdb's table is partial and in-frame only. The sample consists of about 150,000 clones, 90% of them appearing once. The material was peripheral blood, obtained on day 0 of AZD1222 vaccination. The receptors shown here come from an adult in good health.

The V call is TRBV7-3, the J call TRBJ1-1; maybe TRBD1 (6 bases). V gave up 6 bases and J gave up 4 bases, with 21 bases separating them. CDR1 is SGHTA and CDR2 is FQGTGA in the germline V gene. CDR3 length: 16 amino acids. The CDR3 nucleotides read TGTGCCAGCAGTCAGAATGGTGGGGGGCGCAGCACTGAAGCTTTCTTT. It translates to CASSQNGGGRSTEAFF. Looking up the rest from reference TRBV7-3 and TRBJ1-1 gives the full variable domain: GAGVSQTPSNKVTEKGKYVELRCDPISGHTALYWYRQSLGQGPEFLIYFQGTGAADDSGLPNDRFFAVRPEGSVSTLKIQRTERGDSAVYLCASSQNGGGRSTEAFFGQGTRLTVV.

The chain is built from TRBV12-3 or TRBV12-4 and TRBJ1-3; D gene uncertain. The V end lost 2 bases, the J end lost 4 bases, and 3 bases lay between the germline ends. This CDR3 comprises 12 residues. CDR3 DNA sequence: TGTGCCAGCAGTTTAAAGGGAAACACCATATATTTT. It translates to CASSLKGNTIYF.

The V and J genes are TRBV7-9 and TRBJ2-3; 11 nucleotides line up with TRBD2. The germline gives CDR1 SEHNR, CDR2 FQNEAQ (reference sequence). Germline trimming cut 2 bases from V and 2 bases from J; bases unmatched to any gene: 9. The CDR3 sequence is 18 residues long. CDR3 in amino acids: CASSLLRLAGINTDTQYF. CDR3 in DNA: TGTGCCAGCAGCTTATTGCGACTAGCGGGAATTAACACAGATACGCAGTATTTT.

This clone occurred a few times. The genes are TRBV5-1 and TRBJ2-3, with D perhaps matching TRBD2 (6 bases). The V end lost 5 bases, the J end lost 0 bases, and 13 bases lay between the germline ends. The germline V gene has CDR1 SGHRS and CDR2 YFSETQ. The CDR3 runs 15 residues. CDR3 coding DNA: TGCGCCAGCAGGGGGACTGAATACAGCACAGATACGCAGTATTTT. Amino acids: CASRGTEYSTDTQYF.

V usage is TRBV9 and J usage is TRBJ2-1; 10 positions match TRBD1. V was pared by 0 bases and J by 5 bases, with 8 bases of the junction left unmatched. Germline V gene data show CDR1 as SGDLS and CDR2 as YYNGEE. The CDR3 contains 17 residues. The CDR3, as DNA: TGTGCCAGCAGCGTAGCTTGGGGGACAGGGGCGGACAATGAGCAGTTCTTC. Translated, it gives CASSVAWGTGADNEQFF.

J is TRBJ1-5 and V is TRBV28, with D unclear. V was cut by 2 bases and J by 3 bases, with 5 bases left in between. CDR1 and CDR2 (germline): MDHEN, SYDVKM. The CDR3 totals 13 residues. The CDR3 region has the DNA TGTGCCAGCAGTTTAGGGCACAATCAGCCCCAGCATTTT. Its translation is CASSLGHNQPQHF.

The rearrangement joins TRBV6-1 to TRBJ1-6; D is unclear. Trimming pared 1 base from V and 8 bases from J, leaving 3 bases between. This CDR3 is 12 amino acids long. Germline CDR1 is MNHNS and CDR2 is SASEGT. The CDR3 DNA follows: TGTGCCAGCAGTGAAGGGGATTCACCCCTCCACTTT. The encoded protein is CASSEGDSPLHF.

This sequence joins TRBV19 and TRBJ2-2, with a tentative D call TRBD2 (5 bases). The CDR3 extends over 14 amino acids. Germline CDR1 LNHDA, CDR2 SQIVND (reference sequence). V gave up 6 bases and J gave up 0 bases, with 8 bases separating them. The CDR3 DNA reads as TGTGCCAGTAGCCTCGGGGCGAACACCGGGGAGCTGTTTTTT. Amino acid sequence: CASSLGANTGELFF. Combining the CDR3 with reference TRBV19 and TRBJ2-2 gives the whole variable domain DGGITQSPKYLFRKEGQNVTLSCEQNLNHDAMYWYRQDPGQGLRLIYYSQIVNDFQKGDIAEGYSVSREKKESFPLTVTSAQKNPTAFYLCASSLGANTGELFFGEGSRLTVL.

The V call is TRBV5-1, the J call TRBJ1-2; D is uncertain. Germline V lookup: CDR1 SGHRS, CDR2 YFSETQ. The ends were cut back, 4 bases at V and 3 bases at J, with 16 bases in the middle. The CDR3 runs 15 residues. CDR3 coding DNA: TGCGCCAGCAGCCCGGAGGGCGGGTACGACTATGGCTACACCTTC. Encoded protein: CASSPEGGYDYGYTF.

The chain employs TRBV19 and TRBJ1-3, with TRBD1 identical over 7 bases. Trimming cost V 7 bases and J 3 bases; bases outside gene matches: 6. The CDR3 extends over 14 amino acids. Germline CDR1 reads LNHDA; CDR2 reads SQIVND (reference sequence). The DNA of the CDR3 is TGTGCCAGTACTGACTGGGACAGTGGAAACACCATATATTTT. As protein: CASTDWDSGNTIYF.

V is TRBV15 and J is TRBJ2-7; 8 nucleotides match TRBD2. CDR3 length equals 14 residues. CDR1 LNHNV and CDR2 YYDKDF come from the germline V gene (reference sequence). With V trimmed by 1 base and J by 7 bases, 6 bases remained unmatched. The CDR3 protein is CATSRGRGAWEQYF. The CDR3 nucleotides read TGTGCCACCAGCAGAGGGCGGGGGGCATGGGAGCAGTACTTC.

The V and J genes are TRBV29-1 and TRBJ1-1; the D gene is possibly TRBD1 (5 bases). The V end lost 4 bases, the J end lost 3 bases, and 12 bases lay between the germline ends. In germline, CDR1 is SQVTM, CDR2 ANQGSEA. The CDR3 length is 13 residues. The CDR3 nucleotides read TGCAGCGTTGCCCCCAGGGTTGACACTGAAGCTTTCTTT. Translating it yields CSVAPRVDTEAFF.

This rearrangement joins TRBV19 to TRBJ1-1; no clear D. This CDR3 spans 12 amino acids. The germline V gene has CDR1 LNHDA and CDR2 SQIVND (reference sequence). V was cut by 3 bases and J by 8 bases, with 10 bases left in between. The CDR3 DNA follows: TGTGCCAGTAGTATCACGGGCAGGGAAGCTTTCTTT. Translating gives CASSITGREAFF.

This chain links TRBV7-8 with TRBJ1-2; D remains ambiguous. The V and J ends lost 0 bases and 5 bases respectively, with 16 bases between them. Germline assignment: CDR1 SGHVS and CDR2 FQNEAQ. The CDR3 has 16 amino acids. The CDR3 spells CASSLAPVWRRYGYTF. The CDR3 bases are TGTGCCAGCAGCTTAGCCCCCGTTTGGAGGAGATATGGCTACACCTTC.

This chain connects TRBV5-1 to TRBJ1-1; no clear D. Trimming took off 0 bases at V and 0 bases at J, with 9 bases between the two ends. The length of the CDR3 is 15 residues. Germline-derived CDR1 and CDR2 are SGHRS and YFSETQ. Here the CDR3 DNA reads TGCGCCAGCAGCTTGGAGGCCAGAGTGAACACTGAAGCTTTCTTT. Amino acids: CASSLEARVNTEAFF.

This chain links TRBV12-3 or TRBV12-4 with TRBJ1-1; maybe TRBD1 (5 bases). The CDR3 loop spans 12 amino acids. V lost 8 bases and J lost 6, with 13 bases in between. The CDR3 protein is CASGGDGPEAFF. Written as DNA, the CDR3 is TGTGCCAGCGGGGGGGACGGTCCTGAAGCTTTCTTT.

The gene calls are TRBV2 and TRBJ2-1, with 8 bases aligning to TRBD1. CDR3 size: 12 residues. Unmatched junction bases numbered 3, after V lost 6 bases and J lost 8 bases. Looked up from germline, CDR1 is SNHLY and CDR2 is FYNNEI. CDR3 in amino acids: CASSGQGDEQFF. CDR3 DNA sequence: TGTGCCAGCAGCGGACAGGGTGATGAGCAGTTCTTC.

V gene TRBV7-9 combines with J gene TRBJ1-2; no clear D gene. The CDR3 is 12 residues long. V was pared by 1 base and J by 6 bases, with 6 bases between. Germline CDR1 and CDR2: SEHNR and FQNEAQ (reference sequence). The DNA of the CDR3 is TGTGCCAGCAGCTTAGAATTGGATGGCTACACCTTC. It encodes CASSLELDGYTF.

The V and J genes are TRBV19 and TRBJ1-5, with a possible D match to TRBD1 (5 bases). V was pared by 5 bases and J by 6 bases, with 11 bases between. The CDR3 extends over 13 amino acids. Germline CDR1 reads LNHDA; CDR2 reads SQIVND (reference sequence). In DNA form, the CDR3 reads TGTGCCAGTAGTGCGGGGGTCGGTCAGCCCCAGCATTTT. Translating it yields CASSAGVGQPQHF. Combining the CDR3 with reference TRBV19 and TRBJ1-5 gives the whole variable domain DGGITQSPKYLFRKEGQNVTLSCEQNLNHDAMYWYRQDPGQGLRLIYYSQIVNDFQKGDIAEGYSVSREKKESFPLTVTSAQKNPTAFYLCASSAGVGQPQHFGDGTRLSIL.

The sample holds a few counts of this clone. This CDR3 reads CASKRDSNQPQHF. The CDR3 nucleotides read TGTGCCAGCAAAAGGGATAGCAATCAGCCCCAGCATTTT. The chain has TRBV2 and TRBJ1-5; D uncertain. Trimming removed 7 bases from V and 0 bases from J, with 7 bases in between. This CDR3 comprises 13 residues. Germline loops: CDR1 SNHLY, CDR2 FYNNEI.

This chain uses TRBV24-1 with TRBJ2-3, with a tentative D call TRBD2 (5 bases). Trimming stripped 0 bases from V and 1 base from J, with 10 bases between. This CDR3 region has 16 residues. CDR1 is KGHDR, CDR2 SFDVKD, per germline. The CDR3 DNA is TGTGCCACCAGTGATTTGCCCGGGAAGGGCACAGATACGCAGTATTTT. Translating gives CATSDLPGKGTDTQYF.

J is TRBJ1-4 and V is TRBV2; D not certain. The CDR3 is made up of 15 amino acids. Germline lookup yields CDR1 SNHLY and CDR2 FYNNEI. Trimming removed 5 bases from V and 6 bases from J, with 16 bases in between. CDR3 sequence: CASSNRGGRDEKLFF. As DNA, the CDR3 is TGTGCCAGCAGTAACAGAGGAGGGAGAGATGAAAAACTGTTTTTT.

Remarks on this clone: The junction departs from the called germline gene at one end, perhaps through a read error. The V and J genes are TRBV7-9 and TRBJ2-7, with TRBD1 matching 7 bases. Germline V lookup: CDR1 SEHNR, CDR2 FQNEAQ (reference sequence). This CDR3 has 15 amino acids. CDR3 region: CASILPGQPIYEQYF. CDR3 bases: TGTGCCAGCATCTTACCGGGACAGCCTATCTACGAGCAGTACTTC.

The rearrangement links TRBV27 to TRBJ1-2, with TRBD1 matching 7 bases. Germline CDR1 reads MNHEY; CDR2 reads SMNVEV (reference sequence). The CDR3 has 18 residues. Trimming at V came to 0 bases and at J to 4 bases, leaving 14 bases not matched to a gene. The CDR3 region is CASSLSQPPGGRGYGYTF. CDR3 nucleotide sequence: TGTGCCAGCAGTTTATCACAACCCCCAGGGGGAAGGGGCTATGGCTACACCTTC.

This chain links TRBV11-2 with TRBJ1-6, with D perhaps TRBD1 (5 bases). CDR1 and CDR2 (germline): SGHAT, FQNNGV. The CDR3 totals 19 residues. Trimming stripped 2 bases from V and 0 bases from J, with 17 bases between. CDR3 DNA sequence: TGTGCCAGCAGCTTATCCCAGCCGAGGGGAAGCTCCTATAATTCACCCCTCCACTTT. Translated: CASSLSQPRGSSYNSPLHF.

This clone has only one observation. Written as DNA, the CDR3 is TGTGCCAGCAGCAAAGCGGGACAGGGGAGTCAAGAGACCCAGTACTTC. Translation: CASSKAGQGSQETQYF. The gene calls are TRBV21-1 and TRBJ2-5; TRBD1 is the table's D call and was not checked against the DNA. TRBV21-1 is a listed pseudogene. This CDR3 is 16 amino acids long.

The chain combines TRBV19 with TRBJ2-6; unclear D gene. Trimming left V 2 bases short and J 1 base short, with 9 bases between. Germline loops: CDR1 LNHDA, CDR2 SQIVND (reference sequence). The CDR3 loop spans 16 amino acids. The CDR3 DNA follows: TGTGCCAGTAGTATACCCGATGGATCTGGGGCCAACGTCCTGACTTTC. This encodes CASSIPDGSGANVLTF.

This clone has a single count. The chain has TRBV4-3 and TRBJ1-2; D perhaps matches TRBD1 (6 bases). Germline V gene data show CDR1 as LGHNA and CDR2 as YSLEER. With 3 bases removed from V and 4 bases from J, the gap between germline ends came to 6 bases. This CDR3 has 12 amino acids. The CDR3 spells CASSQDSYGYTF. CDR3 DNA: TGCGCCAGCAGCCAGGACAGCTATGGCTACACCTTC.

This clone was picked up a small number of times. The J gene is TRBJ1-3, the V gene TRBV30; D uncertain. Trimming removed 0 bases at V and 5 bases at J, with 8 bases between. The CDR3 consists of 13 residues. Germline CDR1 and CDR2: GTSNPN and SVGIG (reference sequence). The CDR3 region has the DNA TGTGCCTGGAGTGTAGACGGGAGAAACACCATATATTTT. Its protein is CAWSVDGRNTIYF.

This chain joins TRBV30 and TRBJ2-6; D call uncertain. The CDR3 sequence is 15 residues long. Deletions cut 1 base from V and 0 bases from J, with 7 bases between. Germline CDR1 and CDR2: GTSNPN and SVGIG (reference sequence). CDR3 loop: CAWSEKASGANVLTF. The CDR3 DNA sequence: TGTGCCTGGAGTGAAAAGGCCTCTGGGGCCAACGTCCTGACTTTC. Drawing the rest from reference TRBV30 and TRBJ2-6, the complete variable domain is SQTIHQWPATLVQPVGSPLSLECTVEGTSNPNLYWYRQAAGRGLQLLFYSVGIGQISSEVPQNLSASRPQDRQFILSSKKLLLSDSGFYLCAWSEKASGANVLTFGAGSRLTVL.

The rearrangement uses TRBV27 and TRBJ2-1; 7 bases are shared with TRBD1. Germline V gene data show CDR1 as MNHEY and CDR2 as SMNVEV (reference sequence). Trimming removed 6 bases from V and 6 bases from J; junction bases left unmatched: 11. The CDR3 is 15 amino acids. The CDR3 here is CASRPGTALINEQFF. As DNA, the CDR3 is TGTGCCAGCAGGCCCGGGACAGCCCTGATCAATGAGCAGTTCTTC.